The next 14 T cell receptor beta chains were all read from a single sample in a study of cytomegalovirus exposure and HLA in healthy donors. Amplification used 60 Vbeta primers and 13 Jbeta primers. Clones were read by immunoSEQ multiplex PCR, and TCRdb kept only the in-frame ones, dropping some. The sample holds about 150,000 clones, 70% to 85% seen once. What was sequenced was PBMCs. All receptors derive from a woman between 50 and 59 years old in good health and CMV-seropositive.

The chain has TRBV4-3 and TRBJ1-5; D ambiguous. Germline values: CDR1 LGHNA, CDR2 YSLEER. The germline V and J ends were trimmed by 0 bases and 4 bases, with 10 bases remaining between them. The CDR3 loop spans 15 amino acids. CDR3 region: CASSQEWELNQPQHF. The DNA for the CDR3 is TGCGCCAGCAGCCAAGAGTGGGAGCTTAATCAGCCCCAGCATTTT.

This chain links TRBV6-1 with TRBJ2-1, with 8 bases that match TRBD2. Germline loops: CDR1 MNHNS, CDR2 SASEGT. After removal of 7 bases from V and 8 bases from J, the junction contained 7 bases not matched to a gene. CDR3 length: 13 amino acids. In DNA form, the CDR3 reads TGTGCCAGCACGTACGGGGGGGCCTATGAGCAGTTCTTC. This translates into CASTYGGAYEQFF.

The chain is built from TRBV11-2 and TRBJ1-5, with TRBD1 as a possible D gene (5 bases). This CDR3 contains 13 residues. Germline lookup yields CDR1 SGHAT and CDR2 FQNNGV. Deletions cut 5 bases from V and 4 bases from J, with 9 bases between. DNA of the CDR3: TGTGCCAGCAGCCTGGGGCTGAATCAGCCCCAGCATTTT. Translation gives CASSLGLNQPQHF.

This chain links TRBV21-1 with TRBJ2-7; TRBD2, the table's D call, lacks a check against the DNA. TRBV21-1 is classified as a pseudogene. The length of the CDR3 is 17 residues. The CDR3 nucleotides read TGTGCCAGCAGCAAGGTAAAAACTTTGGAGGGAACCTACGAGCAGTACTTC. Its translation is CASSKVKTLEGTYEQYF.

The genes are TRBV5-1 and TRBJ2-7; TRBD1 aligns across 9 bases. In germline, CDR1 is SGHRS, CDR2 YFSETQ. V lost 4 bases to trimming and J lost 5 bases; unmatched junction nucleotides: 10. This CDR3 contains 15 residues. The CDR3 here is CASSAARTGAHEQYF. CDR3 sequence (DNA): TGCGCCAGCAGCGCTGCCAGGACAGGGGCCCACGAGCAGTACTTC. The full variable domain, in which reference TRBV5-1 and TRBJ2-7 provide the parts outside the CDR3, is KAGVTQTPRYLIKTRGQQVTLSCSPISGHRSVSWYQQTPGQGLQFLFEYFSETQRNKGNFPGRFSGRQFSNSRSEMNVSTLELGDSALYLCASSAARTGAHEQYFGPGTRLTVT.

V is TRBV9 and J is TRBJ2-7; 8 bases map to TRBD2. The CDR3 spans 16 residues. Losses at the gene ends were 0 bases for V and 3 bases for J; bases not matched to a gene: 8. Germline V lookup: CDR1 SGDLS, CDR2 YYNGEE. DNA of the CDR3: TGTGCCAGCAGCGTAGGGGACGGGGGGGCCCTCTACGAGCAGTACTTC. Amino acids: CASSVGDGGALYEQYF.

This clone was detected once. This chain connects TRBV7-3 to TRBJ2-3, with a possible D match to TRBD2 (6 bases). This CDR3 has 16 residues. Germline CDR1 reads SGHTA; CDR2 reads FQGTGA. V dropped 5 bases and J dropped 5 bases, with 20 bases sitting between them. For the CDR3, the DNA is TGTGCCAGCAGCCTCCGGGACTCCGGGCCAGGAGATACGCAGTATTTT. Protein sequence: CASSLRDSGPGDTQYF.

The CDR3 loop is CAWTPRMRNEKLFF. For the CDR3, the DNA is TGTGCCTGGACCCCGAGGATGAGAAATGAAAAACTGTTTTTT. The chain carries TRBV30 and TRBJ1-4; no definite D call. The germline V gene has CDR1 GTSNPN and CDR2 SVGIG (reference sequence). This CDR3 contains 14 residues. V was shortened by 4 bases and J by 5 bases, with 14 bases between the two germline ends.

The chain combines TRBV6-6 with TRBJ2-1; 11 bases are a match to TRBD2. This CDR3 is 16 amino acids long. V lost 5 bases, J lost 3 bases, and 6 bases stayed unmatched. Germline V gene lookup returns CDR1 MNHNY and CDR2 SVGAGI (reference sequence). CDR3 sequence (DNA): TGTGCCAGCAGTCAGGTAGCGGGGGGGGACTACAATGAGCAGTTCTTC. Protein product: CASSQVAGGDYNEQFF.

The chain is built from TRBV18 and TRBJ1-1; a weak D match, TRBD1 (5 bases). V lost 5 bases and J 4 bases, leaving 14 bases between the germline ends. The CDR3 covers 14 residues. Germline CDR1 reads KGHSH; CDR2 reads LQKENI. The CDR3 sequence is CASSAQGISTEAFF. The CDR3, as DNA: TGTGCCAGCTCAGCCCAGGGAATTAGCACTGAAGCTTTCTTT.

The chain employs TRBV2 and TRBJ2-3; D gene uncertain. Germline V gene data show CDR1 as SNHLY and CDR2 as FYNNEI. Deletions cut 6 bases from V and 2 bases from J, with 12 bases between. CDR3 length equals 14 residues. CDR3 region: CASSGPGFTDTQYF. The CDR3 coding sequence is TGTGCCAGCAGCGGCCCGGGTTTCACAGATACGCAGTATTTT.

The table lists this clone with a few counts. V is TRBV15 and J is TRBJ2-5; 8 bases fit TRBD2. Germline CDR1 reads LNHNV; CDR2 reads YYDKDF (reference sequence). CDR3 size: 13 residues. V lost 7 bases, J lost 5 bases, and 6 bases stayed unmatched. DNA for the CDR3: TGTGCCACCATCATCCCGGGGGGGGAGACCCAGTACTTC. Translation: CATIIPGGETQYF.

The V and J genes are TRBV19 and TRBJ1-2, with D uncertain. V was clipped by 4 bases and J by 4 bases, with 16 bases between them. Germline V gene lookup returns CDR1 LNHDA and CDR2 SQIVND (reference sequence). The CDR3 extends over 15 amino acids. The CDR3 region is CASSNPRAGGYGYTF. The DNA for the CDR3 is TGTGCCAGTAGTAACCCTCGGGCGGGCGGCTATGGCTACACCTTC.

This clone is medium-sized (0.01 to 0.1%) by share. The chain is built from TRBV4-3 and TRBJ2-3; perhaps TRBD2 as D (6 bases). The CDR3 runs 15 residues. Germline CDR1 reads LGHNA; CDR2 reads YSLEER. V was trimmed by 0 bases and J by 6 bases, leaving 13 bases between them. CDR3 in DNA: TGCGCCAGCAGCCAAGATCTCACTAGCAGCGATACGCAGTATTTT. This sequence encodes CASSQDLTSSDTQYF.